This is a list of T cell receptor beta chains from one sample in a study of early stage breast cancer tumors. Measured with immunoSEQ multiplex PCR; TCRdb has only the in-frame clones, and not every one. This table has some 58,000 clones, about 83% appearing once. Sequencing was done on a sample of blood. Receptors originate from a person in their thirties with breast cancer. The CDR3 runs from the conserved cysteine through the conserved F or W. D genes are given only for firm matches. Some rows mark clone size as missing; the rest say once, few, many or name a class of expanded clone.

j_call v_call clone_size d_call cdr3_aa cdr3_nt
TRBJ1-1 TRBV6-6 . . CASSYAGLNTEAFF TGTGCCAGCAGTTACGCAGGGTTGAACACTGAAGCTTTCTTT
TRBJ1-5 TRBV10-3 few TRBD1 CAISDPGGVTDQPQHF TGTGCCATCAGTGATCCAGGGGGCGTAACCGATCAGCCCCAGCATTTT
TRBJ2-7 TRBV5-1 once . CASSFDRRSYEQYF TGCGCCAGCAGCTTTGACAGGCGATCCTACGAGCAGTACTTC
TRBJ2-1 TRBV5-1 few . CASSPTQNNEQFF TGCGCCAGCAGCCCTACCCAAAACAATGAGCAGTTCTTC
TRBJ1-1 TRBV15 . . CATSYWTTTSEAFF TGTGCCACCAGCTATTGGACAACGACATCTGAAGCTTTCTTT
TRBJ2-7 TRBV5-1 . TRBD2 CASSWGVAGGTEQYF TGCGCCAGCAGCTGGGGGGTAGCGGGAGGAACCGAGCAGTACTTC
TRBJ2-7 TRBV6-5 . TRBD1 CASSRTGATYEQYF TGTGCCAGCAGTCGGACAGGGGCGACCTACGAGCAGTACTTC
TRBJ2-1 TRBV18 . TRBD2 CASSPGGNGHNEQFF TGTGCCAGCTCTCCGGGGGGGAACGGCCACAATGAGCAGTTCTTC
TRBJ1-3 TRBV6-6 few TRBD1 CASMEGARGNTIYF TGTGCCAGCATGGAGGGGGCAAGAGGAAACACCATATATTTT
TRBJ2-2 TRBV25-1 . . CASSAAGTPKTGELFF TGTGCCAGCAGTGCGGCCGGGACTCCCAAGACCGGGGAGCTGTTTTTT
TRBJ2-3 TRBV21-1 . . CASSMGAGASTDTQYF TGTGCCAGCAGCATGGGGGCGGGAGCAAGCACAGATACGCAGTATTTT
TRBJ1-5 TRBV6-1 . . CASSPAGGNQPQHF TGTGCCAGCAGTCCAGCGGGAGGGAATCAGCCCCAGCATTTT
TRBJ2-3 TRBV29-1 . . CSVVPGSGADTQYF TGCAGCGTTGTTCCCGGGTCCGGCGCAGATACGCAGTATTTT
TRBJ2-3 TRBV27 . . CASRMESTDTQYF TGTGCCAGCAGAATGGAGAGCACAGATACGCAGTATTTT
TRBJ2-4 TRBV5-1 few . CASSLEGIKNIQYF TGCGCCAGCAGCTTGGAAGGGATCAAAAACATTCAGTACTTC
TRBJ2-3 TRBV7-9 . . CASSLAADTDTQYF TGTGCCAGCAGCTTAGCCGCCGACACAGATACGCAGTATTTT
TRBJ2-5 TRBV18 . . CASSEAGSQGTQYF TGTGCCAGCTCGGAGGCGGGAAGCCAGGGGACCCAGTACTTC
TRBJ2-3 TRBV7-8 . TRBD2 CASQTSGISTDTQYF TGTGCCAGTCAGACTAGCGGGATTAGCACAGATACGCAGTATTTT
TRBJ2-6 TRBV5-1 . . CASSLLLGISGANVLTF TGCGCCAGCAGCTTGCTTTTGGGGATCTCTGGGGCCAACGTCCTGACTTTC
TRBJ1-1 TRBV7-2 . . CASSWSPGQNTEAFF TGTGCCAGCAGCTGGTCGCCAGGGCAGAACACTGAAGCTTTCTTT
TRBJ1-6 TRBV14 . . CASSQDQAEAGDSPLHF TGTGCCAGCAGCCAAGATCAGGCAGAAGCCGGAGATTCACCCCTCCACTTT
TRBJ2-2 TRBV2 . . CASRRKRVNTGELFF TGTGCCAGCAGACGAAAGAGAGTCAACACCGGGGAGCTGTTTTTT
TRBJ1-1 TRBV7-2 . TRBD1 CASSFQEGAREAFF TGTGCCAGCAGCTTTCAGGAGGGGGCGCGGGAAGCTTTCTTT
TRBJ1-6 TRBV6-1 few TRBD1 CATRQGANNSPLHF TGTGCCACCCGACAGGGGGCCAATAATTCACCCCTCCACTTT
TRBJ2-7 TRBV7-9 . TRBD2 CASSAYSRGIYEQYF TGTGCCAGCAGCGCGTATTCGCGGGGGATATACGAGCAGTACTTC
TRBJ1-3 TRBV18 . . CASSRETGVEDTIYF TGTGCCAGCTCACGGGAGACCGGGGTAGAGGACACCATATATTTT
TRBJ2-5 TRBV27 . . CASRGREGETQYF TGTGCCAGCAGAGGCAGGGAAGGGGAGACCCAGTACTTC
TRBJ1-4 TRBV2 few . CASSEGGTTNEKLFF TGTGCCAGCAGTGAAGGGGGCACAACTAATGAAAAACTGTTTTTT
TRBJ2-3 TRBV19 . TRBD1 CASSPQDRVLLGSTDTQYF TGTGCCAGTAGTCCCCAGGACAGGGTCCTTTTGGGTAGCACAGATACGCAGTATTTT
TRBJ2-1 TRBV5-6 . . CASLDWRAYNEQFF TGTGCCAGCCTTGACTGGCGGGCTTACAATGAGCAGTTCTTC
TRBJ2-7 TRBV27 . TRBD1 CASSSRGTGSPYEQYF TGTGCCAGCAGTTCCCGTGGGACAGGGAGTCCCTACGAGCAGTACTTC
TRBJ1-1 TRBV5-8 . TRBD1 CASSLADRGAFF TGTGCCAGCAGCTTGGCCGACAGGGGAGCTTTCTTT
TRBJ1-2 TRBV27 . . CASSLFPGERGGYTF TGTGCCAGCAGTTTATTCCCGGGGGAGAGAGGGGGCTACACCTTC
TRBJ2-7 TRBV10-2 . TRBD2 CASSKLAASYEQYF TGCGCCAGCAGTAAGCTAGCGGCATCCTACGAGCAGTACTTC
TRBJ1-2 TRBV9 . TRBD1 CASSQAFGQGSRNYGYTF TGTGCCAGCAGCCAGGCGTTCGGACAGGGGAGTAGAAACTATGGCTACACCTTC
TRBJ2-3 TRBV19 . . CASRPPRTDTQYF TGTGCCAGTAGGCCCCCCCGCACAGATACGCAGTATTTT
TRBJ2-2 TRBV30 large . CAWSVWTNTGELFF TGTGCCTGGAGTGTATGGACGAACACCGGGGAGCTGTTTTTT
TRBJ1-4 TRBV2 . . CASIIGLTNEKLFF TGTGCCAGCATCATAGGGCTGACTAATGAAAAACTGTTTTTT
TRBJ2-7 TRBV30 . TRBD2 CAWSVVSEKGTSGIPRYEQYF TGTGCCTGGAGTGTCGTTTCGGAGAAAGGGACTAGCGGGATCCCCCGGTACGAGCAGTACTTC
TRBJ2-7 TRBV11-2 . TRBD1 CASSPGQGVYEQYF TGTGCCAGCAGCCCCGGACAGGGAGTATACGAGCAGTACTTC
TRBJ2-1 TRBV2 . . CASSGDRDTYNEQFF TGTGCCAGCAGTGGGGATCGGGACACTTACAATGAGCAGTTCTTC
TRBJ2-7 TRBV9 few TRBD2 CASSTQTSGSSVQYF TGTGCCAGCAGCACGCAGACTAGCGGCTCTTCGGTACAGTACTTC
TRBJ1-1 TRBV6-4 . . CASSQEPDMNTEAFF TGTGCCAGCAGCCAGGAACCGGATATGAACACTGAAGCTTTCTTT
TRBJ2-5 TRBV4-2 . . CASSQESMVETQYF TGTGCCAGCAGCCAAGAAAGCATGGTAGAGACCCAGTACTTC
TRBJ2-7 TRBV7-8 few . CASSLEEIYEQYF TGTGCCAGCAGCTTAGAAGAGATTTACGAGCAGTACTTC
TRBJ2-3 TRBV7-2 . TRBD2 CASSLSGGLARDTQYF TGTGCCAGCAGCTTAAGCGGGGGTCTAGCCCGGGATACGCAGTATTTT
TRBJ2-7 TRBV5-1 . . CASTSNPSYEQYF TGCGCCAGCACCTCAAACCCCTCCTACGAGCAGTACTTC
TRBJ2-2 TRBV27 . . CASSVVGLLNTGELFF TGTGCCAGCAGTGTCGTCGGGCTCCTGAACACCGGGGAGCTGTTTTTT
TRBJ1-2 TRBV7-9 . TRBD1 CASSLMGQRRGYTF TGTGCCAGCAGCTTAATGGGACAGAGGAGGGGCTACACCTTC
TRBJ2-7 TRBV4-1 once . CASSLPGAGTYEQYF TGCGCCAGCAGCCTGCCAGGGGCGGGGACCTACGAGCAGTACTTC
TRBJ1-4 TRBV10-3 . TRBD1 CAISGQGELFF TGTGCCATCAGTGGACAGGGAGAACTGTTTTTT
TRBJ2-2 TRBV11-3 . . CASSLDLFGGTGELFF TGTGCCAGCAGCTTAGATCTTTTCGGTGGCACCGGGGAGCTGTTTTTT
TRBJ2-7 TRBV7-8 . TRBD2 CASSLGGLAGAYEQYF TGTGCCAGCAGCTTAGGGGGACTAGCGGGAGCCTACGAGCAGTACTTC
TRBJ1-5 TRBV15 . . CATSRDSTGHQPQHF TGTGCCACCAGCAGAGATTCCACAGGCCATCAGCCCCAGCATTTT
TRBJ1-4 TRBV7-8 . . CASSRGNEKLFF TGTGCCAGCAGCCGAGGAAATGAAAAACTGTTTTTT